Listed below are T cell receptor beta chains from one sample, sequenced in a study of T cell repertoires in cytomegalovirus infection. Which antigens these TCRs recognize remains unknown. MiXCR, applied by TCRdb to the reads, yields one record per CDR3 protein. The sample yields approximately 120,000 distinct CDR3 sequences, around 28% seen once. Sequencing was performed on CD8+ T cells from cultured PBMCs, taken from culture after CMV antigen stimulation. The receptors were sampled from a human donor in good health (CMV status not recorded). Some clones in this sample may be carry-over from other donors' samples. Each CDR3 is given with its conserved first and last residue. D genes are given only for firm matches. Size tells how often a clone was seen (once, few, many) or the class of an expanded clone, and some rows leave it out.

>TRBD2|TRBJ2-1|many|TRBV7-2
CASSLALAGVSYNEQFF
TGTGCCAGCAGCTTAGCTCTAGCGGGGGTCTCCTACAATGAGCAGTTCTTC
>.|TRBJ2-3|few|TRBV5-4
CASSPFSRATSGADTQYF
TGTGCCAGCAGCCCCTTTAGTCGGGCTACATCTGGAGCAGATACGCAGTATTTT
>TRBD2|TRBJ2-1|.|TRBV4-2
CASSSPPAGGPNEQFF
TGTGCCAGCAGCTCCCCCCCAGCGGGGGGGCCCAATGAGCAGTTCTTC
>.|TRBJ1-5|.|TRBV28
CASSLLYSNQPQHF
TGTGCCAGCAGTTTATTATATAGCAATCAGCCCCAGCATTTT
>.|TRBJ2-6|.|TRBV28
CASSFQWTGRDLSGANVLTF
TGTGCCAGCAGTTTCCAATGGACAGGGAGGGACCTCTCTGGGGCCAACGTCCTGACTTTC
>TRBD1|TRBJ2-1|.|TRBV7-9
CASSLADRGRDEQFF
TGTGCCAGCAGCTTAGCGGACAGGGGACGCGATGAGCAGTTCTTC
>TRBD1|TRBJ2-5|.|TRBV20-1
CSARGQQGMRETQYF
TGCAGTGCTAGAGGCCAACAGGGGATGAGGGAGACCCAGTACTTC
>.|TRBJ1-5|many|TRBV28
CAAGGLNQPQHF
TGTGCGGCGGGGGGGCTCAATCAGCCCCAGCATTTT
>TRBD1|TRBJ1-3|many|TRBV6-5
CASSQGQGAFLGNTIYF
TGTGCCAGCAGCCAGGGACAGGGGGCTTTCCTGGGAAACACCATATATTTT
>.|TRBJ2-2|few|TRBV7-9
CASSPPTENTGELFF
TGTGCCAGCAGCCCCCCTACGGAGAACACCGGGGAGCTGTTTTTT
>TRBD1|TRBJ1-1|.|TRBV20-1
CSARDHRGRDTEAFF
TGCAGTGCTAGAGATCACAGGGGAAGGGACACTGAAGCTTTCTTT
>.|TRBJ2-2|.|TRBV27
CASSMDLTGELFF
TGTGCCAGCAGCATGGACTTAACCGGGGAGCTGTTTTTT
>.|TRBJ2-7|.|TRBV6-6
CASSPEISYEQYF
TGTGCCAGCAGTCCCGAAATCTCCTACGAGCAGTACTTC
>TRBD1|TRBJ1-4|.|TRBV2
CASSEQTGAGEKLFF
TGTGCCAGCAGTGAACAGACAGGGGCGGGGGAAAAACTGTTTTTT
>.|TRBJ1-3|many|TRBV7-6
CASSPGPGFSGNTIYF
TGTGCCAGCAGTCCCGGCCCAGGGTTCTCTGGAAACACCATATATTTT
>TRBD1|TRBJ1-2|few|TRBV9
CASSQTGTGIRNGYTF
TGTGCCAGCAGCCAAACCGGGACAGGGATTAGGAATGGCTACACCTTC
>.|TRBJ2-3|.|TRBV6-1
CASSEGRSLVADTQYF
TGTGCCAGCAGTGAAGGTCGCAGCCTAGTAGCAGATACGCAGTATTTT
>TRBD1|TRBJ1-2|.|TRBV2
CASSAGQGGGYTF
TGTGCCAGCAGTGCGGGACAGGGAGGTGGCTACACCTTC
>.|TRBJ1-1|few|TRBV28
CASTNGNSRNTEAFF
TGTGCCAGCACCAATGGGAACAGCCGTAACACTGAAGCTTTCTTT
>.|TRBJ2-2|few|TRBV7-9
CASSFFGTGELFF
TGTGCCAGCAGCTTTTTCGGGACCGGGGAGCTGTTTTTT
>.|TRBJ2-1|few|TRBV2
CASPESLAGRLSYNEQFF
TGTGCCAGCCCCGAGTCCCTCGCCGGACGTCTCTCCTACAATGAGCAGTTCTTC
>TRBD1|TRBJ1-5|few|TRBV10-3
CAISDQGQDRGQPQHF
TGTGCCATCAGTGACCAAGGACAGGATAGGGGCCAGCCCCAGCATTTT
>.|TRBJ1-1|few|TRBV15
CATSRDLNTEAFF
TGTGCCACCAGCAGAGACCTGAACACTGAAGCTTTCTTT
>.|TRBJ1-4|.|TRBV28
CASSFLPGTDATNEKLFF
TGTGCCAGCAGTTTCTTACCCGGGACGGATGCAACTAATGAAAAACTGTTTTTT
>.|TRBJ2-2|.|TRBV9
CASSGDSTGELFF
TGTGCCAGCAGCGGCGACAGCACCGGGGAGCTGTTTTTT
>.|TRBJ2-3|few|TRBV9
CASSRAGGQGTDTQYF
TGTGCCAGCAGCCGCGCCGGTGGGCAGGGGACAGATACGCAGTATTTT
>.|TRBJ2-1|.|TRBV27
CASSLGGRYNEQFF
TGTGCCAGCAGTTTAGGGGGTCGATACAATGAGCAGTTCTTC
>.|TRBJ1-6|few|TRBV27
CASSPLSLNSPLHF
TGTGCCAGCAGTCCCCTCAGCCTTAATTCACCCCTCCACTTT
>.|TRBJ1-1|few|TRBV13
CASSPRDSLEAFF
TGTGCCAGCAGCCCCCGCGACAGTCTGGAAGCTTTCTTT
>.|TRBJ1-4|.|TRBV12-3/TRBV12-4
CASSPHRGQNEKLFF
TGTGCCAGCAGTCCCCACCGGGGGCAAAATGAAAAACTGTTTTTT
>TRBD1|TRBJ2-3|many|TRBV7-2
CASSRTGGFLDTQYF
TGTGCCAGCAGTAGAACAGGGGGCTTCCTCGATACGCAGTATTTT
>.|TRBJ2-3|few|TRBV11-2
CASSLGPGPGTDTQYF
TGTGCCAGCAGCTTAGGGCCGGGACCGGGCACAGATACGCAGTATTTT
>.|TRBJ2-7|few|TRBV5-6
CASVGWGAGYHEQYF
TGTGCCAGCGTTGGTTGGGGGGCTGGCTACCACGAGCAGTACTTC
>.|TRBJ1-1|.|TRBV24-1
CATSDPWNTEAFF
TGTGCCACCAGTGATCCCTGGAACACTGAAGCTTTCTTT
>.|TRBJ2-7|few|TRBV12-3/TRBV12-4
CASSLVWTQKVYEQYF
TGTGCCAGCAGTTTAGTATGGACCCAGAAAGTCTACGAGCAGTACTTC
>TRBD1|TRBJ1-6|.|TRBV11-2
CASSEGTGNSPLHF
TGTGCCAGCAGCGAAGGGACAGGGAATTCACCCCTCCACTTT
>.|TRBJ2-5|few|TRBV4-1
CASSQDLGLAQETQYF
TGCGCCAGCAGCCAAGATCTAGGACTCGCTCAAGAGACCCAGTACTTC
>.|TRBJ2-7|many|TRBV14
CASSQDSYEQYF
TGTGCCAGCAGCCAAGACTCCTACGAGCAGTACTTC
>TRBD2|TRBJ2-1|.|TRBV7-8
CASSFEGLAGGPGLHEQFF
TGTGCCAGCAGCTTTGAAGGACTAGCGGGGGGGCCAGGACTCCATGAGCAGTTCTTC
>.|TRBJ1-4|few|TRBV4-1
CASSHGPDTQNEKLFF
TGCGCCAGCAGCCACGGCCCGGACACTCAAAATGAAAAACTGTTTTTT
>.|TRBJ2-7|few|TRBV27
CASSLSRADEQYF
TGTGCCAGCAGTTTAAGCAGGGCCGACGAGCAGTACTTC
>.|TRBJ1-5|many|TRBV28
CASSIGQSYSNQPQHF
TGTGCCAGCAGCATCGGACAGTCCTATAGCAATCAGCCCCAGCATTTT
>.|TRBJ2-7|few|TRBV4-1
CASSQVSGDGEQYF
TGCGCCAGCAGCCAAGTCTCAGGGGACGGCGAGCAGTACTTC
>TRBD1|TRBJ1-5|many|TRBV27
CASSMGTAINQPQHF
TGTGCCAGCAGTATGGGGACAGCTATCAATCAGCCCCAGCATTTT